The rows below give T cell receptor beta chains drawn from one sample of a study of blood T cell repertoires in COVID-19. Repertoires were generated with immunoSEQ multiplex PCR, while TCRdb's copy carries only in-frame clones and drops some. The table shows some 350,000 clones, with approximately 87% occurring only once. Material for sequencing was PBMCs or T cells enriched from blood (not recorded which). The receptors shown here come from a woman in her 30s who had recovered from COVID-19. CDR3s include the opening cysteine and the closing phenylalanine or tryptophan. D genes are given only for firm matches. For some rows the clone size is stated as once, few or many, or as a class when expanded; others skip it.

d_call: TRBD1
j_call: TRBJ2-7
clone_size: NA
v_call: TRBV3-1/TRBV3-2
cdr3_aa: CASSQGDRGEQYF
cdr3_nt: TGTGCCAGCAGCCAAGGTGACAGGGGAGAGCAGTACTTC

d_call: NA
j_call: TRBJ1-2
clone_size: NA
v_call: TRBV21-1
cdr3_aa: CASSRPGQAYGYTF
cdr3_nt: TGTGCCAGCAGCAGACCGGGACAGGCATATGGCTACACCTTC

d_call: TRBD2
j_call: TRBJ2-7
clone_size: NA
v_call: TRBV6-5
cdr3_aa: CASSSRGGKPYEQYF
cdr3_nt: TGTGCCAGCAGTTCCCGGGGGGGTAAACCCTACGAGCAGTACTTC

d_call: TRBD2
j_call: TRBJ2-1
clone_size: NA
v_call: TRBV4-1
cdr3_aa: CASSQVRGGLAGGEQFF
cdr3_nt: TGCGCCAGCAGCCAAGTCCGGGGAGGGCTAGCGGGGGGTGAGCAGTTCTTC

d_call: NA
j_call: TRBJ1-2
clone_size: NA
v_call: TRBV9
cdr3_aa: CASKGGGYGYTF
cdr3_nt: TGTGCCAGCAAGGGAGGAGGCTATGGCTACACCTTC

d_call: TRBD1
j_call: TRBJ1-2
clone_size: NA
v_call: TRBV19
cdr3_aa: CASTPRQGMRGYTF
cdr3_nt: TGTGCCAGTACCCCCCGACAGGGTATGAGGGGCTACACCTTC

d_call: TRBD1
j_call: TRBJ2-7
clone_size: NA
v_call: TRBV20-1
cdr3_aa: CSARQGYEQYF
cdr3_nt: TGCAGTGCTCGACAGGGGTACGAGCAGTACTTC

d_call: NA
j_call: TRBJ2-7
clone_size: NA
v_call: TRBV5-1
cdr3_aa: CASSLEQGSIYEQYF
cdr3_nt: TGCGCCAGCAGCTTGGAGCAGGGATCCATCTACGAGCAGTACTTC

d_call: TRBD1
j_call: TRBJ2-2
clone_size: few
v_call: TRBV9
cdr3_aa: CASSPWTGNTGELFF
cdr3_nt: TGTGCCAGCAGCCCGTGGACAGGGAACACCGGGGAGCTGTTTTTT

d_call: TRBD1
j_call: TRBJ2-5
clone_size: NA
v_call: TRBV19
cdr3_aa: CATARTGERETQYF
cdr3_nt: TGTGCGACTGCAAGGACAGGGGAGAGAGAGACCCAGTACTTC

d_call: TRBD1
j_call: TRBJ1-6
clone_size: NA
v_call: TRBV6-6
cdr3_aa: CASTWTGGNSPLHF
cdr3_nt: TGTGCCAGCACCTGGACAGGAGGGAATTCACCCCTCCACTTT